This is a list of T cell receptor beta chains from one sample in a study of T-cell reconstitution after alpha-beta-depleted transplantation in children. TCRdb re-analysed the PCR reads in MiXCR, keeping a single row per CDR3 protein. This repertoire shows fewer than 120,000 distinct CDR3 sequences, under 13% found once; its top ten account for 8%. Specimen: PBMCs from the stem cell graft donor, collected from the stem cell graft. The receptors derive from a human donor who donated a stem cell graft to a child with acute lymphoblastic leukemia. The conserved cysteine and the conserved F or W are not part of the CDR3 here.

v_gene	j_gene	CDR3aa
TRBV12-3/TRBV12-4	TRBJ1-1	ASGLGRAEAF
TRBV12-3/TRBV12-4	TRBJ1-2	ASRGGQTYGYT
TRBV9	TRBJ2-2	ASSRASGDNTGELF
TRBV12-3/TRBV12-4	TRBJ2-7	ASSRRTSSGDEQY
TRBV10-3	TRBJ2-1	AISDPDRGLNNEQF
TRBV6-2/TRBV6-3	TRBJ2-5	ASSYPLTSGIPGETQY
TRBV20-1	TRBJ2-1	SARPSFNEQF
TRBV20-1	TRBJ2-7	SAGWGGGEQY
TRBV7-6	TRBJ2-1	ASSLEDRYNEQF
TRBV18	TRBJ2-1	ASSPERTREQF
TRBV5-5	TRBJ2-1	ASSLEGWEGSSYNEQF
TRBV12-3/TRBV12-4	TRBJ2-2	ASSPNRQGAGGELF
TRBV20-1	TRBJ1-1	SAREGRARTEAF
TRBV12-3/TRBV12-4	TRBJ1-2	ASSLIVRNPNYGYT
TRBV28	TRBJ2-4	ASSSSGTGSKNIQY
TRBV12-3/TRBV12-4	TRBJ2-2	ASSFWQGTGELF
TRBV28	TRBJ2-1	ASRTYREIYNEQF
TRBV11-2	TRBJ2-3	ASSLDPGGPLFGTQY
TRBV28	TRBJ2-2	ASSLAGGRAGELF
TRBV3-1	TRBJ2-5	ASSQALAGGLETQY
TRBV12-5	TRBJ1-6	ATQGGGQNNSPLH
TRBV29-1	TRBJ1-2	SVEEGYT
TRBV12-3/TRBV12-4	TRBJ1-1	ASSFEGRMESF
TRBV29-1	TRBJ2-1	SAHWGGNNEQF
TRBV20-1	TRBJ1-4	SAREQAGPNEKLF
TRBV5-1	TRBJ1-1	ASSLGTGIFAEAF
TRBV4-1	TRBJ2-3	ASSQTWTSGATDTQY
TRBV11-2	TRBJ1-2	ASSITGGLGYT
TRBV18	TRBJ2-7	ASSHLPETGAYEQY
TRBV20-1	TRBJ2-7	SAIRTSKDEQY
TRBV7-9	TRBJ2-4	ASSLPSSGKDIQY
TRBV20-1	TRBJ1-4	SARAPRGRDEKLF
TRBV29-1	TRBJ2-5	SVETEMETQY
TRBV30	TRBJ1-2	AGWTGPGYGYT
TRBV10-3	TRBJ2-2	AAVGVVNGELF
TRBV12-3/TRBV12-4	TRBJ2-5	ASSRDSSPETQY
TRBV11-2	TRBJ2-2	ASSSGLLAGGPGTGELF
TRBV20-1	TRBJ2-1	SAVSGSSEQF
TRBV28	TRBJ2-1	ASTTRGRPSYNEQF
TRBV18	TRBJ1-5	ASSPLDGNQPQH
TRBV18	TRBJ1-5	ASSVSNQPQH
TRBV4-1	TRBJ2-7	ASSLGTGVAYEQY
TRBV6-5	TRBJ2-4	ASSRRGSGAKNIQY
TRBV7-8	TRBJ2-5	ASSWRQGRETQY
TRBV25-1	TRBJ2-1	ASSLTGSYNEQF
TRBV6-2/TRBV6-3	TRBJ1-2	ASSYVSGGYLPYGYT
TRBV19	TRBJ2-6	ATSRWGRDRALSGAHVLT
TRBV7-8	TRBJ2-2	ASSLVRGELF
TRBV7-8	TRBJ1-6	ASSYRERNNSPLH
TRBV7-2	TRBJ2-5	ASSSTGVGETQY
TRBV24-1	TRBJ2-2	ATSDSRGGTGTGELF
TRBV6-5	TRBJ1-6	ASSYGGSPLH
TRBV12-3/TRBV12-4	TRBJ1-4	ASEGVSEKLF
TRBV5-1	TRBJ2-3	ASSLERKTDTQY
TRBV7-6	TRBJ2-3	ASSLAHSERGSTDTQY
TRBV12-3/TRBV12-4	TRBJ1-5	ASSLVSGTNQPQH
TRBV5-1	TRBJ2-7	ASSLDRGVPYEQY